Listed here are 23 T cell receptor beta chains from one sample, sequenced in a study of blood T cell repertoires in COVID-19. The data were produced by immunoSEQ multiplex PCR, yet TCRdb's version contains in-frame clones alone and is incomplete. The sample lists under 500,000 clones; about 90% were seen once. Sequences were obtained from PBMCs or T cells enriched from blood (not recorded which). The receptors shown here come from a woman under 30 with acute COVID-19.

The chain couples TRBV16 to TRBJ1-1; 7 positions match TRBD1. V trimming: 2 bases; J trimming: 3 bases; junction bases outside the gene matches: 0. Per germline, CDR1 KGHSY and CDR2 FQNENV. The CDR3 has 13 amino acids. CDR3 in DNA: TGTGCCAGCAGCCAAAGGGGGCACACTGAAGCTTTCTTT. Translating gives CASSQRGHTEAFF.

This chain joins TRBV4-1 and TRBJ2-1; 12 bases fit TRBD2. CDR1 MGHRA and CDR2 YSYEKL come from the germline V gene. V shed 5 bases, J shed 2 bases, and the junction held 7 bases outside the gene matches. This CDR3 has 17 amino acids. The CDR3 nucleotides read TGCGCCAGCAGCGTACAGACTAGCGGGAGTCCCTACAATGAGCAGTTCTTC. It yields the protein CASSVQTSGSPYNEQFF.

The rearrangement uses TRBV5-5 and TRBJ2-2; D is ambiguous. Looked up from germline, CDR1 is SGHKS and CDR2 is YYEKEE (reference sequence). Trimming stripped 0 bases from V and 1 base from J, with 4 bases between. This CDR3 has 14 amino acids. CDR3 in amino acids: CASSLGQNTGELFF. As DNA, the CDR3 is TGTGCCAGCAGCTTGGGACAGAACACCGGGGAGCTGTTTTTT.

The genes are TRBV9 and TRBJ1-5; D gene ambiguous. CDR1 is SGDLS and CDR2 is YYNGEE in the germline V gene. This CDR3 has 14 residues. Trimming left V 4 bases short and J 5 bases short, with 13 bases between. The CDR3 here is CASSPGVSDQPQHF. The CDR3 DNA sequence: TGTGCCAGCAGCCCCGGGGTCTCGGATCAGCCCCAGCATTTT.

The table lists this clone with a count of one. The chain combines TRBV28 with TRBJ2-3; 11 bases are a match to TRBD2. The germline gives CDR1 MDHEN, CDR2 SYDVKM. The CDR3 totals 16 residues. V lost 4 bases and J lost 0; bases outside the gene matches: 3. The CDR3 nucleotides read TGTGCCAGCAGTTCAATAGCGGGAGGGAGCACAGATACGCAGTATTTT. It encodes CASSSIAGGSTDTQYF.

The chain employs TRBV15 and TRBJ1-2; D is possibly TRBD1 (6 bases). Germline V lookup: CDR1 LNHNV, CDR2 YYDKDF (reference sequence). The CDR3 loop spans 16 amino acids. Trimming removed 1 base from V and 5 bases from J, with 17 bases in between. Here the CDR3 DNA reads TGTGCCACCAGCAGAGGGACAGCCCCATCGTTATATGGCTACACCTTC. It encodes CATSRGTAPSLYGYTF. The full variable domain, rest sourced from reference TRBV15 and TRBJ1-2, is DAMVIQNPRYQVTQFGKPVTLSCSQTLNHNVMYWYQQKSSQAPKLLFHYYDKDFNNEADTPDNFQSRRPNTSFCFLDIRSPGLGDTAMYLCATSRGTAPSLYGYTFGSGTRLTVV.

This sequence joins TRBV4-3 and TRBJ1-5; D not certain. This CDR3 region has 14 residues. Trimming left V 0 bases short and J 5 bases short, with 8 bases between. From germline, CDR1 is LGHNA and CDR2 YSLEER. CDR3 sequence: CASSQDLSDQPQHF. The CDR3 nucleotides are TGCGCCAGCAGCCAAGATCTCTCGGATCAGCCCCAGCATTTT.

The chain uses TRBV9 and TRBJ2-3; TRBD2 aligns across 10 bases. Germline assignment: CDR1 SGDLS and CDR2 YYNGEE. This CDR3 comprises 15 residues. The V segment lost 3 bases and the J segment 3 bases; nucleotides outside the gene matches: 4. The CDR3 sequence is CASSGSGRPTDTQYF. CDR3 sequence (DNA): TGTGCCAGCAGCGGTAGCGGGAGGCCGACAGATACGCAGTATTTT.

This clone was counted between two and nine times. The V and J genes are TRBV10-2 and TRBJ1-2, with 8 bases lining up with TRBD1. This CDR3 is 13 amino acids long. Germline V gene data show CDR1 as WSHSY and CDR2 as SAAADI. The V and J ends lost 6 bases and 7 bases, in that order; junction bases with no gene match: 7. This CDR3 is CASRSGQGGGYTF. DNA of the CDR3: TGCGCCAGCAGATCTGGACAGGGAGGTGGCTACACCTTC.

The chain combines TRBV10-2 with TRBJ2-1, with TRBD2 matching 14 bases. Germline assignment: CDR1 WSHSY and CDR2 SAAADI. The CDR3 has 16 residues. The V gene end was trimmed by 6 bases and the J gene end by 0 bases; junction bases not matched to a gene: 1. The CDR3: CASSGTSGSSYNEQFF. As DNA, the CDR3 is TGCGCCAGCAGCGGGACTAGCGGGAGCTCCTACAATGAGCAGTTCTTC.

This rearrangement joins TRBV28 to TRBJ1-2, with unresolved D. CDR3 length: 13 residues. V shed 5 bases and J shed 4 bases, with 11 bases lying between them. The V gene's germline CDR1 is MDHEN and CDR2 SYDVKM. CDR3 loop: CASSMGRFYGYTF. CDR3 DNA: TGTGCCAGCAGTATGGGCAGGTTCTATGGCTACACCTTC.

The gene calls are TRBV11-2 and TRBJ2-1; 10 bases map to TRBD2. V dropped 5 bases and J dropped 3; count of bases not matched to a gene: 4. CDR1 and CDR2 from the germline V gene are SGHAT and FQNNGV. The CDR3 length is 15 residues. The CDR3 bases are TGTGCCAGCAGCACCACTAGCGGGATCTACAATGAGCAGTTCTTC. Residues: CASSTTSGIYNEQFF. Filled out from reference TRBV11-2 and TRBJ2-1, the complete variable domain reads EAGVAQSPRYKIIEKRQSVAFWCNPISGHATLYWYQQILGQGPKLLIQFQNNGVVDDSQLPKDRFSAERLKGVDSTLKIQPAKLEDSAVYLCASSTTSGIYNEQFFGPGTRLTVL.

This rearrangement joins TRBV21-1 to TRBJ2-4; TRBD2, the D gene given by the table, was not confirmed from the DNA. TRBV21-1 is described as a pseudogene. The CDR3 runs 18 residues. In nucleotides, the CDR3 is TGTGCCAGCAGCTCGCCGGGACTACGGTGGCTAGCCAAAAACATTCAGTACTTC. It specifies CASSSPGLRWLAKNIQYF.

For this clone: Other DNA sequences in this specimen translate into the identical CDR3. The DNA of the CDR3 is TGTGCCAGCAGCGTTCGACAGGGGGCGACCGGGGAGCTGTTTTTT. Protein sequence: CASSVRQGATGELFF. The chain carries TRBV9 and TRBJ2-2; TRBD1 matches at 10 bases. Unmatched junction bases numbered 3, after V lost 2 bases and J lost 5 bases. The CDR3 contains 15 residues. Germline V gives CDR1 SGDLS, CDR2 YYNGEE. The variable domain in full, with the rest retrieved from reference TRBV9 and TRBJ2-2, is DSGVTQTPKHLITATGQRVTLRCSPRSGDLSVYWYQQSLDQGLQFLIQYYNGEERAKGNILERFSAQQFPDLHSELNLSSLELGDSALYFCASSVRQGATGELFFGEGSRLTVL.

The V and J genes are TRBV7-2 and TRBJ1-3; 7 bases agree with TRBD1. V lost 7 bases and J lost 4; bases outside the gene matches: 16. In germline, CDR1 is SGHTA, CDR2 FQGNSA. The CDR3 is 17 residues long. The DNA for the CDR3 is TGTGCCAGCACCCCCGGGGGAAGGGGGCGCGGGGGAAACACCATATATTTT. Translation gives CASTPGGRGRGGNTIYF.

The J gene is TRBJ1-1, the V gene TRBV29-1; no definite D call. The CDR3 totals 12 residues. Looked up from germline, CDR1 is SQVTM and CDR2 is ANQGSEA. V was clipped by 5 bases and J by 0 bases, with 7 bases between them. CDR3 coding DNA: TGCAGCGTTACCAGGTTGAACACTGAAGCTTTCTTT. Translated: CSVTRLNTEAFF.

This rearrangement joins TRBV28 to TRBJ1-2; 7 positions match TRBD1. The CDR3 is 13 amino acids. Germline V gives CDR1 MDHEN, CDR2 SYDVKM. J lost 8 bases, V lost 6 bases, and 9 bases had no gene match. DNA of the CDR3: TGTGCCAGCAGCCCCGGGACAGTTCGCGGCTACACCTTC. Amino acid sequence: CASSPGTVRGYTF.

This clone was observed a single time. V usage is TRBV6-1 and J usage is TRBJ1-5; D is uncertain. Trimming cost V 2 bases and J 7 bases, with 12 bases left between them. This CDR3 has 14 residues. From germline, CDR1 is MNHNS and CDR2 SASEGT. The CDR3 DNA is TGTGCCAGCAGTGAAACCGTCACGGGGCAGCCCCAGCATTTT. It is translated as CASSETVTGQPQHF.

The rearrangement joins TRBV30 to TRBJ2-7, with 9 bases matching TRBD1. Germline CDR1 GTSNPN, CDR2 SVGIG (reference sequence). V shed 0 bases and J 13 bases; nucleotides not matched to a gene: 4. This CDR3 has 11 amino acids. The CDR3 loop reads CAWSVLDRGYF. For the CDR3, the DNA is TGTGCCTGGAGTGTACTGGACAGGGGATACTTC.

The rearrangement uses TRBV28 and TRBJ2-7, with 10 bases aligning to TRBD2. V lost 6 bases and J lost 2; bases outside the gene matches: 4. This CDR3 spans 14 amino acids. Germline lookup yields CDR1 MDHEN and CDR2 SYDVKM. The chain's CDR3 is CASRTSGRAYEQYF. The DNA for the CDR3 is TGTGCCAGCAGAACAAGCGGGAGGGCCTACGAGCAGTACTTC.

The chain joins TRBV30 to TRBJ2-7; TRBD1 agrees at 7 bases. V lost 0 bases, J lost 9 bases, and 5 bases stayed unmatched. This CDR3 comprises 12 residues. Germline V gene lookup returns CDR1 GTSNPN and CDR2 SVGIG (reference sequence). The chain's CDR3 is CAWSVQGRGQYF. In DNA form, the CDR3 reads TGTGCCTGGAGTGTACAGGGGCGTGGGCAGTACTTC. The full variable domain, rest sourced from reference TRBV30 and TRBJ2-7, is SQTIHQWPATLVQPVGSPLSLECTVEGTSNPNLYWYRQAAGRGLQLLFYSVGIGQISSEVPQNLSASRPQDRQFILSSKKLLLSDSGFYLCAWSVQGRGQYFGPGTRLTVT.

V gene TRBV11-3 combines with J gene TRBJ2-7, with 7 nucleotides matching TRBD1. Trimming took 1 base from V and 6 from J; bases not matched to a gene: 3. Germline V CDR1 and CDR2: SGHNT, YENEEA. CDR3 size: 13 residues. CDR3: CASSLGTGSEQYF. The DNA for the CDR3 is TGTGCCAGCAGCTTAGGGACAGGATCCGAGCAGTACTTC.

V gene TRBV2 combines with J gene TRBJ2-3; 11 bases fit TRBD2. Trimming at V came to 8 bases and at J to 2 bases, leaving 12 bases not matched to a gene. CDR1 and CDR2 (germline): SNHLY, FYNNEI. The length of the CDR3 is 17 residues. CDR3 sequence (DNA): TGTGCCAGCTGGCGGACTAGCGGGCATCCTGTCACAGATACGCAGTATTTT. This gives the protein CASWRTSGHPVTDTQYF.